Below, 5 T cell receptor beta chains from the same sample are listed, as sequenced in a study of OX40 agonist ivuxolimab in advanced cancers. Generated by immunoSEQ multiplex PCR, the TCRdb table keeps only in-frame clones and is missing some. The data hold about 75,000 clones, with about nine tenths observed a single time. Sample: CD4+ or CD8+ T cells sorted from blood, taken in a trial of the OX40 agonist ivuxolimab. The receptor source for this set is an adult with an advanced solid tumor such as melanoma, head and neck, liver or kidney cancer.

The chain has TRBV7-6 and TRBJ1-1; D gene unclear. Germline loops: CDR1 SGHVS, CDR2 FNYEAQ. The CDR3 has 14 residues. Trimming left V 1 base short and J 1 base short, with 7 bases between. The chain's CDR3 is CASSLVLGNTEAFF. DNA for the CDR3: TGTGCCAGCAGCTTAGTTTTAGGGAACACTGAAGCTTTCTTT.

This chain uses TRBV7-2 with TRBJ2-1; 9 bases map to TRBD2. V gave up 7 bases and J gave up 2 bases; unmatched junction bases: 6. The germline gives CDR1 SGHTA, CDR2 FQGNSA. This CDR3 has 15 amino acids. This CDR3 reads CASTSSSGAYNEQFF. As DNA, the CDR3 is TGTGCCAGCACCTCCTCTAGCGGGGCCTACAATGAGCAGTTCTTC.

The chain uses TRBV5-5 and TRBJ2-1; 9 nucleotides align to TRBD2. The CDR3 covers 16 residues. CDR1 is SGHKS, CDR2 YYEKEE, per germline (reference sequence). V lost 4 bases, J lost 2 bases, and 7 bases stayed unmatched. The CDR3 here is CASSSGTSNTYNEQFF. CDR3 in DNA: TGTGCCAGCAGCAGCGGGACTAGCAATACCTACAATGAGCAGTTCTTC.

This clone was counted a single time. The CDR3 sequence is CASSYSRQGGSPLHF. In nucleotides, the CDR3 is TGTGCCAGCAGTTACTCGAGGCAGGGTGGATCACCCCTCCACTTT. V gene TRBV6-5 combines with J gene TRBJ1-6; perhaps TRBD1 as D (5 bases). V gave up 0 bases and J gave up 10 bases, with 13 bases separating them. Germline lookup yields CDR1 MNHEY and CDR2 SVGAGI. CDR3 length equals 15 residues.

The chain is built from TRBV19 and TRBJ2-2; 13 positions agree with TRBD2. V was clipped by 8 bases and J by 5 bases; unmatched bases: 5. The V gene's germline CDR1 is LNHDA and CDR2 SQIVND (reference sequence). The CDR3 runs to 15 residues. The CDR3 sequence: CASWGLAGLTGELFF. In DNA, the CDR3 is TGTGCCAGTTGGGGACTAGCGGGATTGACCGGGGAGCTGTTTTTT.